This T cell receptor (beta chain) appears in the sequencing data of a study of T cells after yellow fever vaccination. The V gene's germline CDR1 is SGHTA and CDR2 FQGNSA. The CDR3 sequence is 14 residues long. A word on this clonotype: Compared with germline, one end of the junction differs, possibly owing to a read error.

As TCR cDNA was made by 5'RACE template switching, a universal primer site and UMIs were added. TCRdb itself ran the 5' RACE reads through MiXCR, one entry per CDR3 protein. The data contain about 75,000 distinct CDR3 sequences, around 7.7% of them singletons. The specimen comprised CD8+ T cells sorted from PBMCs, sampled more than 8 days after the first yellow fever vaccination. The rearrangement links TRBV7-2 to TRBJ1-1; possible D gene TRBD1, 6 bases. This TCR was recovered from a man aged 18 to 29 who received the YFV17D yellow fever vaccine. The CDR3 sequence: CASRLGGGRTEAFF. The CDR3 DNA follows: TGTGCCAGCAGGTTAGGGGGAGGGAGAACTGAAGCTTTCTTT.